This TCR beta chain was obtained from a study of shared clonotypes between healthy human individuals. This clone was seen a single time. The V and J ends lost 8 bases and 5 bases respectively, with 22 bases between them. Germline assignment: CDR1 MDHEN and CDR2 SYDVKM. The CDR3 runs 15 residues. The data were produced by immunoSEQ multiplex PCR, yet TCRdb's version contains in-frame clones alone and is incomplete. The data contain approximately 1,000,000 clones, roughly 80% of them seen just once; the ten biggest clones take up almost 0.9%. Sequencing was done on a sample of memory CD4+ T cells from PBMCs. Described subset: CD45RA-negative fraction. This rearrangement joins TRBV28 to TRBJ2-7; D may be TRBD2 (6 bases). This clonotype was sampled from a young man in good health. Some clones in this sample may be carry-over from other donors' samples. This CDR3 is CASGGDFSTGNEQYF. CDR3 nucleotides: TGTGCCAGCGGCGGGGACTTTTCAACCGGCAACGAGCAGTACTTC.